This TCR beta chain originates from a study of blood T cell repertoires in COVID-19. Study-level information: Samples of COVID-19 (acute and convalescent) were obtained from the United States, Italy and Spain. PBMCs, B-cell-depleted T cells, or T cells provided the cDNA or gDNA that made up the material.

Per the study methods: Amplification of reference gene primers provided the estimated nucleated cell counts. Profiled with immunoSEQ multiplex PCR; TCRdb holds only in-frame clones, not every one. The DNA gave D and trimming, while V, J and clone size come from that table. The sample records about 92,000 clones, approximately 88% being singletons. Germline lookup yields CDR1 SGHTA and CDR2 FQGNSA. CDR3 length: 17 residues. Trimming at V came to 8 bases and at J to 6 bases, leaving 12 bases not matched to a gene. The Seattle patients, enrolled during active infection, were followed longitudinally. The sequence was collected from a woman aged 55-70 years with COVID-19, enrolled during active disease. V is TRBV7-2 and J is TRBJ2-1; 14 nucleotides align to TRBD2. The sequencing sample was made of peripheral blood. The CDR3 region has the DNA TGTGCCAGCCCCCTTTACCCCGGGACTAGCGGGAGCAATGAGCAGTTCTTC. Translation gives CASPLYPGTSGSNEQFF.